Listed here is a single T cell receptor (beta chain). Its antigen is not known. Generated by immunoSEQ multiplex PCR, the TCRdb table keeps only in-frame clones and is missing some. The data contain about 86,000 clones, about 92% of them singletons. This entry comes from a study of T cell responses to AZD1222 COVID-19 vaccine. Background on the study: The study pooled second doses at about 4 or about 12 weeks. Study findings and constraints: Samples come after the peak T cell response, not at day 14. Donor demographics were predominantly white British with a female majority; clonal diversity may be underestimated. Recipients of AZD1222 seropositive at baseline numbered only 6 or 7.

CDR3 length: 19 amino acids. After removal of 3 bases from V and 3 bases from J, the junction contained 20 bases not matched to a gene. Germline V gene lookup returns CDR1 LGHDT and CDR2 YNNKEL (reference sequence). This TCR was recovered from an adult in good health. This sample comprised peripheral blood, obtained on day 0 of AZD1222 vaccination. The V call is TRBV3-1 (or the pseudogene TRBV3-2), the J call TRBJ2-7, with TRBD2 identical over 7 bases. This CDR3 reads CASSHSLDTTSGTRYEQYF. The CDR3 nucleotides are TGTGCCAGCAGCCACTCACTCGACACAACGAGCGGGACTCGCTACGAGCAGTACTTC.